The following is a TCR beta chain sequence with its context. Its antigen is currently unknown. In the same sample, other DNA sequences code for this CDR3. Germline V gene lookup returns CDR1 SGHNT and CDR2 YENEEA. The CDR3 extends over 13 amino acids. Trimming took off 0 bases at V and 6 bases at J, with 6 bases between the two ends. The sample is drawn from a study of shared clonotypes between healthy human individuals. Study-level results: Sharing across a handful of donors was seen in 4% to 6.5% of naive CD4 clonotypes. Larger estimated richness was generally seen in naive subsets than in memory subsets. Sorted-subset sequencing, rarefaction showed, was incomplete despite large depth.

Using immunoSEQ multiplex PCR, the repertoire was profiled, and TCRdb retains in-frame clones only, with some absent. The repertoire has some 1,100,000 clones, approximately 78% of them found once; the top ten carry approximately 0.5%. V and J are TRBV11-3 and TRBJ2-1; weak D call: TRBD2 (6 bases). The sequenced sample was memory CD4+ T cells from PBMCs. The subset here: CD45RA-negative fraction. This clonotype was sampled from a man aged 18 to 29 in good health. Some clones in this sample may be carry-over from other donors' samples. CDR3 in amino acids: CASSLEGGNEQFF. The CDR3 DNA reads TGTGCCAGCAGCTTAGAGGGAGGCAATGAGCAGTTCTTC.